Listed below are T cell receptor beta chains from one sample, sequenced in a study of cytomegalovirus exposure and HLA in healthy donors. Measured with immunoSEQ multiplex PCR; TCRdb has only the in-frame clones, and not every one. The sample comprises about 140,000 clones, over 70% of which are singletons, and approximately 15% rests with the top ten. The sample comprised PBMCs. These TCRs come from a woman aged 40 to 50 in good health and CMV-seronegative. Each CDR3 is given with its conserved first and last residue. Fields, in order: CDR3 protein, CDR3 DNA, clone size, J gene, D gene, V gene. A D gene is named only where the DNA matches it firmly. Expanded clones are given a class, and other clones once, few, many or no size at all.

CDR3aa: CASSFQGRFRSNQPQHF
CDR3nt: TGTGCCAGCAGTTTCCAGGGAAGATTTCGAAGCAATCAGCCCCAGCATTTT
abundance: -
j_gene: TRBJ1-5
d_gene: -
v_gene: TRBV28

CDR3aa: CASSPTWTAQGGRQYF
CDR3nt: TGTGCCAGCAGTCCTACTTGGACAGCTCAGGGGGGTAGGCAGTACTTC
abundance: -
j_gene: TRBJ2-7
d_gene: -
v_gene: TRBV11-2

CDR3aa: CASSQVRSNEQFF
CDR3nt: TGTGCCAGCAGCCAAGTTCGGAGCAATGAGCAGTTCTTC
abundance: -
j_gene: TRBJ2-1
d_gene: -
v_gene: TRBV7-2

CDR3aa: CASSAQGYEQYF
CDR3nt: TGCGCCAGCAGTGCACAGGGCTACGAGCAGTACTTC
abundance: -
j_gene: TRBJ2-7
d_gene: -
v_gene: TRBV10-1

CDR3aa: CASSLGDAGYTF
CDR3nt: TGCGCCAGCAGCTTGGGCGATGCCGGCTACACCTTC
abundance: -
j_gene: TRBJ1-2
d_gene: -
v_gene: TRBV5-1

CDR3aa: CASSNLQGLEVYEQYF
CDR3nt: TGTGCCAGTAGTAACCTACAGGGTCTAGAGGTTTATGAGCAGTACTTC
abundance: -
j_gene: TRBJ2-7
d_gene: -
v_gene: TRBV19

CDR3aa: CASSPPGSGWLGNQPQHF
CDR3nt: TGTGCCAGCTCACCCCCCGGATCAGGGTGGCTCGGCAATCAGCCCCAGCATTTT
abundance: -
j_gene: TRBJ1-5
d_gene: -
v_gene: TRBV18

CDR3aa: CASSLRQGALNTEAFF
CDR3nt: TGTGCCAGCAGTTTAAGGCAGGGGGCTCTGAACACTGAAGCTTTCTTT
abundance: few
j_gene: TRBJ1-1
d_gene: TRBD1
v_gene: TRBV28

CDR3aa: CASSLPRGRKGQPQHF
CDR3nt: TGTGCCAGCAGTTTGCCCCGAGGGAGAAAGGGTCAGCCCCAGCATTTT
abundance: -
j_gene: TRBJ1-5
d_gene: -
v_gene: TRBV28

CDR3aa: CASTVGDDGDTQYF
CDR3nt: TGCGCCAGCACTGTCGGGGATGATGGAGATACGCAGTATTTT
abundance: -
j_gene: TRBJ2-3
d_gene: -
v_gene: TRBV5-1

CDR3aa: CASSLGQKNTEAFF
CDR3nt: TGCGCCAGCAGCTTGGGACAGAAGAACACTGAAGCTTTCTTT
abundance: -
j_gene: TRBJ1-1
d_gene: -
v_gene: TRBV5-1

CDR3aa: CASSYREVGNEKLFF
CDR3nt: TGTGCCAGCAGTTACAGGGAGGTTGGTAATGAAAAACTGTTTTTT
abundance: -
j_gene: TRBJ1-4
d_gene: -
v_gene: TRBV6-6

CDR3aa: CASSSGLFPRVDTQYF
CDR3nt: TGTGCCAGCAGCTCCGGACTCTTTCCTCGGGTGGATACGCAGTATTTT
abundance: once
j_gene: TRBJ2-3
d_gene: -
v_gene: TRBV7-9

CDR3aa: CATLWEGYPGGYTF
CDR3nt: TGTGCCACCCTTTGGGAGGGCTATCCGGGAGGCTACACCTTC
abundance: -
j_gene: TRBJ1-2
d_gene: -
v_gene: TRBV28

CDR3aa: CASSLDLAGGFTEAFF
CDR3nt: TGCGCCAGCAGCTTAGATTTAGCAGGGGGCTTCACTGAAGCTTTCTTT
abundance: -
j_gene: TRBJ1-1
d_gene: TRBD1
v_gene: TRBV4-3